This entry lists 6 T cell receptor beta chains sequenced from one sample in a study of T cells in Graves' hyperthyroidism and ophthalmopathy. The TCR beta CDR3 regions underwent amplification using RNA transcripts as the source. RT-PCR in the first round (using the HTBI primer set) targeted the TCR CDR3. TCRdb used MiXCR to reprocess the multiplex PCR reads, holding one entry per CDR3 protein. Here the sample spans around 800,000 distinct CDR3 sequences, around 38% being singletons. What was sequenced was blood. The source of these receptors is a young man with Graves' hyperthyroidism.

This clonotype was found many times. CDR3 sequence reads: CASSAIPGPWDEQYF. The CDR3 nucleotides are TGCGCCAGCAGTGCCATTCCGGGACCATGGGACGAGCAGTACTTC. The rearrangement joins TRBV10-1 to TRBJ2-7; D might be TRBD1 or TRBD2, each matching 5 bases. Germline CDR1 reads WNHNN; CDR2 reads SYGVQD (reference sequence). The CDR3 length is 15 residues. With 4 bases removed from V and 5 bases from J, the gap between germline ends came to 18 bases.

The chain recombines TRBV6-5 with TRBJ1-3, with TRBD1 matching 9 bases. The V and J ends lost 5 bases and 6 bases, in that order; junction bases with no gene match: 8. Germline loops: CDR1 MNHEY, CDR2 SVGAGI. CDR3 size: 15 residues. The CDR3: CASSAPGQGSNTIYF. CDR3 coding DNA: TGTGCCAGCAGTGCGCCGGGACAGGGCTCAAACACCATATATTTT.

This clonotype has a handful of counts. The DNA for the CDR3 is TGCAGTGCTAGAGATCCCGCCGGGGCTGAAGCTTTCTTT. Encoded protein: CSARDPAGAEAFF. This chain links TRBV20-1 with TRBJ1-1; D not resolved. V was pared by 0 bases and J by 6 bases, with 11 bases between. This CDR3 contains 13 residues. CDR1 and CDR2 (germline): DFQATT, SNEGSKA (reference sequence).

This clonotype showed up just a few times. The chain uses TRBV5-1 and TRBJ1-1; D ambiguous. Trimming removed 0 bases at V and 0 bases at J, with 12 bases between. CDR1 is SGHRS, CDR2 YFSETQ, per germline. This CDR3 comprises 16 residues. The CDR3, as DNA: TGCGCCAGCAGCTTGGTGGGAGGATTCATGAACACTGAAGCTTTCTTT. This codes for CASSLVGGFMNTEAFF.

V gene TRBV5-1 combines with J gene TRBJ1-5; D is uncertain. The V gene's germline CDR1 is SGHRS and CDR2 YFSETQ. CDR3 length: 16 residues. Trimming left V 4 bases short and J 2 bases short, with 16 bases between. The CDR3 loop reads CASSAGGLNGNQPQHF. In DNA, the CDR3 is TGCGCCAGCAGCGCCGGAGGACTCAATGGCAATCAGCCCCAGCATTTT. The full variable domain, rest sourced from reference TRBV5-1 and TRBJ1-5, is KAGVTQTPRYLIKTRGQQVTLSCSPISGHRSVSWYQQTPGQGLQFLFEYFSETQRNKGNFPGRFSGRQFSNSRSEMNVSTLELGDSALYLCASSAGGLNGNQPQHFGDGTRLSIL.

This clonotype appeared a few times. The chain joins TRBV7-9 to TRBJ1-5; perhaps TRBD1 as D (5 bases). The V gene lost 3 bases and the J gene lost 6 bases, with 15 bases spanning the gap. The CDR3 runs 15 residues. CDR1 and CDR2 from the germline V gene are SEHNR and FQNEAQ (reference sequence). In DNA, the CDR3 is TGTGCCAGCAGCTTCGGGGCAGGTTCAAGTCAGCCCCAGCATTTT. The encoded protein is CASSFGAGSSQPQHF.